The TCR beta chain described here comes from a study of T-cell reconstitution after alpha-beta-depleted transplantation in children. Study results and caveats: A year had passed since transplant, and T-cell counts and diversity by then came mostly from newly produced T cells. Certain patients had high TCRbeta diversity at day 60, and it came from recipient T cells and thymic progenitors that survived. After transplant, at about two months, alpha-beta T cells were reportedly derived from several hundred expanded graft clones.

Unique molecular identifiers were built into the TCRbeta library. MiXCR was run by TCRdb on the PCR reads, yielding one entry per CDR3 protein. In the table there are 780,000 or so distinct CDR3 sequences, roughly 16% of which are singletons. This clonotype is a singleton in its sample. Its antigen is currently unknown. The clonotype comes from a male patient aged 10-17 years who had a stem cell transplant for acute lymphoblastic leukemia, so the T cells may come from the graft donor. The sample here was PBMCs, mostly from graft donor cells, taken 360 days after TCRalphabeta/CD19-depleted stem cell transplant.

This chain's CDR3 is CASSEWGRRAFF. DNA for the CDR3: TGCGCCAGCAGTGAGTGGGGAAGAAGGGCTTTCTTT. The chain is built from TRBV10-2 and TRBJ1-1; the D is unclear. V lost 1 base, J lost 11 bases, and 11 bases lay in between. The CDR3 length is 12 residues. The germline V gene encodes CDR1 WSHSY and CDR2 SAAADI.